This T cell receptor (beta chain) is from a study of blood T cell repertoires in COVID-19. V was pared by 4 bases and J by 8 bases, with 3 bases of the junction left unmatched. Germline V gene sequence: CDR1 SGHDN, CDR2 FVKESK. This CDR3 region has 13 residues. Assay: immunoSEQ multiplex PCR; the TCRdb copy retains only in-frame clones and omits some. The sample contains roughly 180,000 clones, roughly 82% of which appear only once. The receptor comes from a middle-aged man who had recovered from COVID-19. Material: PBMCs or T cells enriched from blood (not recorded which). The genes are TRBV14 and TRBJ1-5; 9 positions match TRBD1. The CDR3 sequence: CASSRTGGEPQHF. DNA of the CDR3: TGTGCCAGCAGCCGTACAGGGGGCGAGCCCCAGCATTTT.